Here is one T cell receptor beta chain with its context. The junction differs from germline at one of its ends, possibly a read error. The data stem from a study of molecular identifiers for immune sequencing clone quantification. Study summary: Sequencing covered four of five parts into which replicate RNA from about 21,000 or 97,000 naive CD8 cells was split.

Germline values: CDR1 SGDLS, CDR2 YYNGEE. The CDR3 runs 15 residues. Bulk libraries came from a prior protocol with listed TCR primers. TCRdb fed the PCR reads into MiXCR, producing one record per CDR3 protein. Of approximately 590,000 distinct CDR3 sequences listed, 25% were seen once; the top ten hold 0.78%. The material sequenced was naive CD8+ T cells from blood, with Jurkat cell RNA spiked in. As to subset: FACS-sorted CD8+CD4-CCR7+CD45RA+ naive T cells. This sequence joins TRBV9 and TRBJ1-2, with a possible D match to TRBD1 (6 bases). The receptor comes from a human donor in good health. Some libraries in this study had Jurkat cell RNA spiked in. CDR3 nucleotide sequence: TGTGCCTGCAGCGTATTTTCGACAGGAATGAATGGCTACACCTTC. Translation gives CACSVFSTGMNGYTF.